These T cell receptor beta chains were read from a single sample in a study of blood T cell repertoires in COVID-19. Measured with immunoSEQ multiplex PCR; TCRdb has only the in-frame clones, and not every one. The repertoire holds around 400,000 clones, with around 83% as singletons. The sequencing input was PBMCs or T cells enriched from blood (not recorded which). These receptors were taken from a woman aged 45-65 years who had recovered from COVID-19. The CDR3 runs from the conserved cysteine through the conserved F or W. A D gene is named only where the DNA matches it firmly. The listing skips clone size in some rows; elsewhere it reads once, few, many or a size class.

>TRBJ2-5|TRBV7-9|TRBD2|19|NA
CASSPVGQTSGRRRETQYF
TGTGCCAGCAGCCCCGTGGGACAAACTAGCGGGAGGCGGAGGGAGACCCAGTACTTC
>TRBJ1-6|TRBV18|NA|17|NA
CASSLARALGNNSPLHF
TGTGCCAGCTCACTCGCCCGAGCCCTAGGAAATAATTCACCCCTCCACTTT
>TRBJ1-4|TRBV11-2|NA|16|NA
CASSLGRTATNEKLFF
TGTGCCAGCAGCTTGGGCAGAACTGCAACTAATGAAAAACTGTTTTTT
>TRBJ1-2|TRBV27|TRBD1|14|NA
CASSPDRDNYGYTF
TGTGCCAGCAGTCCCGACAGGGATAACTATGGCTACACCTTC
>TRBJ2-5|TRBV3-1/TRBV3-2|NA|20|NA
CASSQVFKGFSSRTMETQYF
TGTGCCAGCAGCCAAGTTTTTAAAGGTTTTAGCTCCCGTACTATGGAGACCCAGTACTTC
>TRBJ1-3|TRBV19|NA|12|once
CASNMRGNTIYF
TGTGCCAGTAACATGCGGGGAAACACCATATATTTT
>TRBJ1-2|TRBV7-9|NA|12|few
CASSFTNYGYTF
TGTGCCAGCAGCTTCACTAACTATGGCTACACCTTC
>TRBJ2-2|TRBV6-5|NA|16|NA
CASSYSSGPYTGELFF
TGTGCCAGCAGTTACTCGTCAGGGCCGTACACCGGGGAGCTGTTTTTT
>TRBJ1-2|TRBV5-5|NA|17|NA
CASSLDYGVRLGYGYTF
TGTGCCAGCAGCTTGGATTACGGGGTACGATTGGGCTATGGCTACACCTTC
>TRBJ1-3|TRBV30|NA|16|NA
CAWSVLEGTSGNTIYF
TGTGCCTGGAGTGTACTCGAGGGAACCTCTGGAAACACCATATATTTT
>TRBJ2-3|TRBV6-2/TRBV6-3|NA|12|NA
CASSSLTDTQYF
TGTGCCAGCAGTTCCTTAACAGATACGCAGTATTTT
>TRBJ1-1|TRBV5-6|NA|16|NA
CASSLGPVGANTEAFF
TGTGCCAGCAGCTTGGGCCCAGTGGGAGCGAACACTGAAGCTTTCTTT
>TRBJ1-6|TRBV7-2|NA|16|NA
CASSRPAMGQRSPLHF
TGTGCCAGCAGCCGGCCAGCCATGGGGCAGAGATCACCCCTCCACTTT
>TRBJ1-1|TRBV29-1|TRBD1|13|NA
CSVGTGLNTEAFF
TGCAGCGTCGGGACAGGGTTGAACACTGAAGCTTTCTTT
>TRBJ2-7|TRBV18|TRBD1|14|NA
CASSPGQDSYEQYF
TGTGCCAGCTCGCCGGGACAGGACTCCTACGAGCAGTACTTC
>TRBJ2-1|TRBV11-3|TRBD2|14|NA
CASSFEAGVGEQVF
TGTGCCAGCAGCTTTGAAGCGGGAGTTGGGGAACAAGTCTTC
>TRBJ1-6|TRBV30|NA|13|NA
CAWAYFYNSPLHF
TGTGCCTGGGCGTACTTTTATAATTCACCCCTCCACTTT
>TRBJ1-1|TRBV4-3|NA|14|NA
CASSQDPAANLAFF
TGCGCCAGCAGCCAAGATCCAGCGGCGAATCTAGCTTTCTTT
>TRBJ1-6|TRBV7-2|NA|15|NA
CASSLDAGVNSPLHF
TGTGCCAGCAGCTTAGATGCAGGGGTTAATTCACCCCTCCACTTT